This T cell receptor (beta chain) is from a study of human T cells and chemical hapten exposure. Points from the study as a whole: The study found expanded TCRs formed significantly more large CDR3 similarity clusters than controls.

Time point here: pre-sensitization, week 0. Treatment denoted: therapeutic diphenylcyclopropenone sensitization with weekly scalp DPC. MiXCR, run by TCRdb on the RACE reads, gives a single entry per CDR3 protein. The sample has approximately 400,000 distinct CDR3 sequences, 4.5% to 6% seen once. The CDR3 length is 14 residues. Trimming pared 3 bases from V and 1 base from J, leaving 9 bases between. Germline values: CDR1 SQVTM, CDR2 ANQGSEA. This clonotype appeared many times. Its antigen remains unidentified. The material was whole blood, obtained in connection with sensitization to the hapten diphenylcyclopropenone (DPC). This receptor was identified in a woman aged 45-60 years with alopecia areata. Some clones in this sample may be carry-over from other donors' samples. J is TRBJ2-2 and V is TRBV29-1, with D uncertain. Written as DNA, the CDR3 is TGCAGCGTTGAGGGCAGCCTGAACACCGGGGAGCTGTTTTTT. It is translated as CSVEGSLNTGELFF.